The following is a T cell receptor beta chain sequence with its context. This sample is drawn from a study of blood T cell repertoires in COVID-19. Study-wide context: Samples representing acute and convalescent COVID-19 were sourced from the United States, Italy and Spain. From T cells, B-cell-depleted T cells, or PBMCs came the material, which was cDNA or gDNA.

The authors' processing: Scientists estimated how many nucleated cells there were by amplifying reference gene primers. The assay was immunoSEQ multiplex PCR, and TCRdb's table has in-frame clones only and misses some. V and J calls and clone size are copied from that table; D and trimming were computed from the DNA. The sample holds 250,000 to 300,000 clones, roughly 90% seen once. Trimming pared 0 bases from V and 7 bases from J, leaving 14 bases between. CDR3 length equals 16 residues. Germline V gene lookup returns CDR1 SGHRS and CDR2 YFSETQ. The receptor was derived from a man younger than 40 with active or convalescent COVID-19. The chain carries TRBV5-1 and TRBJ1-6; tentatively, D is TRBD1 (6 bases). The sample comprised peripheral blood. The CDR3 loop is CASSLDWGRRNSPLHF. The CDR3 DNA reads TGCGCCAGCAGCTTGGACTGGGGGCGCCGGAATTCACCCCTCCACTTT.